These T cell receptor beta chains were read from a single sample in a study of blood T cell repertoires in COVID-19. The assay was immunoSEQ multiplex PCR, and TCRdb's table has in-frame clones only and misses some. This table has under 95,000 clones, 65% to 90% appearing once. Sequencing used peripheral blood. Every receptor here comes from a man aged 50-59 years with COVID-19, enrolled during active disease. The CDR3 runs from the conserved cysteine through the conserved F or W. The D gene is left open where the match is weak. Expanded clones are given a class, and other clones once, few, many or no size at all.

v_call: TRBV9
d_call: -
clone_size: once
j_call: TRBJ2-1
cdr3_nt: TGTGCCAGCAACCCCTCTAGCGTCTACAATGAGCAGTTCTTC
cdr3_aa: CASNPSSVYNEQFF

v_call: TRBV4-2
d_call: -
clone_size: -
j_call: TRBJ1-6
cdr3_nt: TGTGCCAGCAGCCAAGGTGACAGGACCTATTCACCCCTCCACTTT
cdr3_aa: CASSQGDRTYSPLHF

v_call: TRBV6-4
d_call: TRBD2
clone_size: -
j_call: TRBJ2-1
cdr3_nt: TGTGCCAGCAGTGTCATGGCGGGAGTGGGGAATGAGCAGTTCTTC
cdr3_aa: CASSVMAGVGNEQFF

v_call: TRBV7-3
d_call: -
clone_size: -
j_call: TRBJ2-7
cdr3_nt: TGTGCCAGCAGCTTAAGTGAGGGCGAGCAGTACTTC
cdr3_aa: CASSLSEGEQYF

v_call: TRBV4-1
d_call: -
clone_size: -
j_call: TRBJ1-1
cdr3_nt: TGCGCCAGCAGCCAAGACGGGAGGAACACTGAAGCTTTCTTT
cdr3_aa: CASSQDGRNTEAFF

v_call: TRBV7-3
d_call: TRBD2
clone_size: -
j_call: TRBJ2-2
cdr3_nt: TGTGCCAGCAGCTTACCTAGCGGGAGTGGGAGCGGGGAGCTGTTTTTT
cdr3_aa: CASSLPSGSGSGELFF

v_call: TRBV9
d_call: TRBD2
clone_size: -
j_call: TRBJ2-1
cdr3_nt: TGTGCCAGCAGCTCCCCTGGGACTAGCGGGAGTTCCAAATACAATGAGCAGTTCTTC
cdr3_aa: CASSSPGTSGSSKYNEQFF

v_call: TRBV9
d_call: -
clone_size: -
j_call: TRBJ1-2
cdr3_nt: TGTGCCAGCAGCCCTCAGGGGAACTATGGCTACACCTTC
cdr3_aa: CASSPQGNYGYTF

v_call: TRBV19
d_call: -
clone_size: -
j_call: TRBJ1-5
cdr3_nt: TGTGCCAGTAGTATGGGGGGGCGGATCAATCAGCCCCAGCATTTT
cdr3_aa: CASSMGGRINQPQHF

v_call: TRBV19
d_call: -
clone_size: -
j_call: TRBJ2-3
cdr3_nt: TGTGCCAGTAGCCACGGACTACCCACAGATACGCAGTATTTT
cdr3_aa: CASSHGLPTDTQYF

v_call: TRBV28
d_call: TRBD1
clone_size: few
j_call: TRBJ2-7
cdr3_nt: TGTGCCAGCAGTTCCAGGGGGAAGGGTTCCTACGAGCAGTACTTC
cdr3_aa: CASSSRGKGSYEQYF

v_call: TRBV28
d_call: TRBD1
clone_size: once
j_call: TRBJ2-7
cdr3_nt: TGTGCCAGCAGTCCCCTTACACTCCTAGGGACAGAGAACTACGAGCAGTACTTC
cdr3_aa: CASSPLTLLGTENYEQYF

v_call: TRBV4-2
d_call: TRBD1
clone_size: few
j_call: TRBJ1-5
cdr3_nt: TGTGCCAGCAGCCAAGCGAGGGAAGGACAGGAAGGAAATCAGCCCCAGCATTTT
cdr3_aa: CASSQAREGQEGNQPQHF

v_call: TRBV4-3
d_call: TRBD2
clone_size: -
j_call: TRBJ2-7
cdr3_nt: TGCGCCAGCAGCCAAGAGCTGGGACTAGCGGGAGGCTCCGAGCAGTACTTC
cdr3_aa: CASSQELGLAGGSEQYF

v_call: TRBV5-8
d_call: TRBD2
clone_size: -
j_call: TRBJ2-7
cdr3_nt: TGTGCCAGCAGCTTGGGGACTAGCGGGAGTCGAGAGCAGTACTTC
cdr3_aa: CASSLGTSGSREQYF

v_call: TRBV7-9
d_call: -
clone_size: -
j_call: TRBJ1-2
cdr3_nt: TGTGCCAGCAGCTTGGGGACTTCAAGAGGCTACACCTTC
cdr3_aa: CASSLGTSRGYTF

v_call: TRBV29-1
d_call: -
clone_size: -
j_call: TRBJ2-2
cdr3_nt: TGCAGCGTTGAAGGGGGGGTTCGGGAGTCCGGGGAGCTGTTTTTT
cdr3_aa: CSVEGGVRESGELFF

v_call: TRBV3-1/TRBV3-2
d_call: -
clone_size: once
j_call: TRBJ2-2
cdr3_nt: TGTGCCAGCAGCCAACGGGACACCACCACCGGGGAGCTGTTTTTT
cdr3_aa: CASSQRDTTTGELFF

v_call: TRBV7-3
d_call: TRBD2
clone_size: -
j_call: TRBJ2-1
cdr3_nt: TGTGCCAGCAGCTTAGCTAGCGGGCGCATAGGGGGGCAGTTCTTC
cdr3_aa: CASSLASGRIGGQFF

v_call: TRBV19
d_call: TRBD1
clone_size: -
j_call: TRBJ2-7
cdr3_nt: TGTGCCAGTAGTACAAGGAGACAGGGTAACTACGAGCAGTACTTC
cdr3_aa: CASSTRRQGNYEQYF

v_call: TRBV5-4
d_call: TRBD2
clone_size: -
j_call: TRBJ2-1
cdr3_nt: TGTGCCAGCAGCCCGGCGGGAGATCACAATGAGCAGTTCTTC
cdr3_aa: CASSPAGDHNEQFF

v_call: TRBV7-9
d_call: -
clone_size: -
j_call: TRBJ1-6
cdr3_nt: TGTGCCAGCAGCTTCCCAGAAAATTCACCCCTCCACTTT
cdr3_aa: CASSFPENSPLHF

v_call: TRBV3-1/TRBV3-2
d_call: TRBD1
clone_size: -
j_call: TRBJ1-2
cdr3_nt: TGTGCCAGCAGCCAAGTAGGGACAGCAACTAACTATGGCTACACCTTC
cdr3_aa: CASSQVGTATNYGYTF

v_call: TRBV6-5
d_call: TRBD1
clone_size: -
j_call: TRBJ2-1
cdr3_nt: TGTGCCAGCAGACTAGGACAGGGGGCTTTTGTTGAGCAGTTCTTC
cdr3_aa: CASRLGQGAFVEQFF

v_call: TRBV20-1
d_call: TRBD1
clone_size: -
j_call: TRBJ1-6
cdr3_nt: TGCAGTGCCAGTTCCCGGGACAGGGGCTATTCACCCCTCCACTTT
cdr3_aa: CSASSRDRGYSPLHF

v_call: TRBV6-5
d_call: TRBD1
clone_size: -
j_call: TRBJ1-4
cdr3_nt: TGTGCCACCCGGGACAGGGGGCGCGATGAAAAACTGTTTTTT
cdr3_aa: CATRDRGRDEKLFF

v_call: TRBV5-1
d_call: TRBD1
clone_size: -
j_call: TRBJ1-1
cdr3_nt: TGCGCCAGCAGCCCTTGGACAGGGAGGATTGCCACTGAAGCTTTCTTT
cdr3_aa: CASSPWTGRIATEAFF

v_call: TRBV28
d_call: TRBD1
clone_size: -
j_call: TRBJ2-7
cdr3_nt: TGTGCCAGCAGTTCAGGGGGATACGGATCCTACGAGCAGTACTTC
cdr3_aa: CASSSGGYGSYEQYF

v_call: TRBV24-1
d_call: -
clone_size: -
j_call: TRBJ2-1
cdr3_nt: TGTGCCTCCAGTTTGCGGGCCTCTAAAAGCAATGAGCAGTTCTTC
cdr3_aa: CASSLRASKSNEQFF